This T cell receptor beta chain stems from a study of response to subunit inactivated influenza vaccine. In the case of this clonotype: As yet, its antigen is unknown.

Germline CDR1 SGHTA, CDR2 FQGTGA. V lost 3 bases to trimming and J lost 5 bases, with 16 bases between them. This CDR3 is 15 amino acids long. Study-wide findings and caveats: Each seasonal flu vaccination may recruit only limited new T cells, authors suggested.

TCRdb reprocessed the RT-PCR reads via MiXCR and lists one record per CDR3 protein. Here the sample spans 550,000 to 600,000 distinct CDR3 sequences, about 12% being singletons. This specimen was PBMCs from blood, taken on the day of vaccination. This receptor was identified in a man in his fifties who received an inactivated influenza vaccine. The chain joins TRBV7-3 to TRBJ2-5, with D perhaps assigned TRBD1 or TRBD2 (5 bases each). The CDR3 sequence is CASSLNPGRRETQYF. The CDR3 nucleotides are TGTGCCAGCAGCTTGAATCCAGGGAGAAGGGAGACCCAGTACTTC.